The 27 T cell receptor beta chains below all came from one sample that was sequenced in a study of prognosis after radiotherapy for stage I lung cancer. TCR beta CDR3 was amplified from genomic DNA by two-round multiplex PCR. Every TRBV and TRBJ gene had its own specific primer in first-round PCR. Using its own MiXCR run on the multiplex PCR reads, TCRdb lists one record per CDR3 protein. The sample holds some 11,000 distinct CDR3 sequences; roughly 51% are singletons and the top ten take roughly 7%. Sequenced here: PBMCs, sampled before or after stereotactic body radiation therapy (not recorded which). These receptors were obtained from a donor older than 45 with non-small cell lung cancer.

This clonotype showed up just once. The genes are TRBV5-1 and TRBJ2-2, with TRBD2 as a possible D gene (6 bases). Germline loops: CDR1 SGHRS, CDR2 YFSETQ. V was shortened by 4 bases and J by 0 bases, with 10 bases between the two germline ends. CDR3 length: 15 residues. Here the CDR3 reads CASSNGGTNTGELFF. In nucleotides, the CDR3 is TGCGCCAGCAGCAATGGCGGGACGAACACCGGGGAGCTGTTTTTT.

This clonotype was counted a few times. This chain uses TRBV19 with TRBJ2-1, with D possibly matching TRBD2 (7 bases). V was pared by 5 bases and J by 6 bases, with 14 bases between. CDR3 length equals 14 residues. Germline V gives CDR1 LNHDA, CDR2 SQIVND (reference sequence). Written as DNA, the CDR3 is TGTGCCAGTAGTGCGGCGGGGGCGGGCAATGAGCAGTTCTTC. Its translation: CASSAAGAGNEQFF.

Regarding this clonotype: With only one base between it and a far larger clone, this is likely a read error. V and J are TRBV6-8 and TRBJ2-7; TRBD1 might be the D (5 bases). Germline CDR1 reads MNHGY; CDR2 reads SAAAGT. The CDR3 is 12 amino acids. This CDR3 reads CVSSPDTYEQYF. The CDR3 DNA reads as TGTGTCAGCAGTCCGGACACCTACGAGCAGTACTTC.

CDR3 DNA sequence: TGTGCCAGCAGCCCCCTCGGCGGCTACGAGCAGTACTTC. Translating it yields CASSPLGGYEQYF. The J gene is TRBJ2-7, the V gene TRBV2; no clear D gene. V shed 6 bases and J shed 3 bases, with 12 bases lying between them. The CDR3 spans 13 residues. CDR1 and CDR2 from the germline V gene are SNHLY and FYNNEI.

V is TRBV20-1 and J is TRBJ2-5, with D perhaps being TRBD1 or TRBD2 (7 bases each). The germline V gene encodes CDR1 DFQATT and CDR2 SNEGSKA (reference sequence). V was shortened by 6 bases and J by 5 bases, with 16 bases between the two germline ends. The CDR3 loop spans 13 amino acids. The CDR3 here is CSAEGGGLETQYF. CDR3 nucleotide sequence: TGCAGTGCAGAGGGAGGGGGCTTGGAGACCCAGTACTTC.

V and J are TRBV20-1 and TRBJ2-3; 12 bases match TRBD2. CDR1 is DFQATT, CDR2 SNEGSKA, per germline (reference sequence). CDR3 length: 15 amino acids. The V gene end was trimmed by 5 bases and the J gene end by 8 bases; junction bases not matched to a gene: 11. CDR3 sequence (DNA): TGCAGTGCTCCAGGACTAGCGGGAAGTGTTGGTACGCAGTATTTT. This gives the protein CSAPGLAGSVGTQYF.

There are many counts of this clonotype. The chain employs TRBV30 and TRBJ2-5; 13 positions agree with TRBD2. The germline gives CDR1 GTSNPN, CDR2 SVGIG (reference sequence). With V trimmed by 5 bases and J by 3 bases, 15 bases remained unmatched. This CDR3 has 18 residues. The CDR3 sequence: CAWEVGAAGTSGKETQYF. The CDR3 region has the DNA TGTGCCTGGGAGGTAGGAGCCGCCGGGACTAGCGGGAAAGAGACCCAGTACTTC.

Of note for this clonotype: Mismatch with germline at one junction end may stem from a read error. The chain carries TRBV12-3 or TRBV12-4 and TRBJ2-1; TRBD1 matches 11 bases. The length of the CDR3 is 15 residues. In nucleotides, the CDR3 is TGTGCCAGCAGTCTCGGACAGGGGGCTCGCAATGAGCATTTCTTC. Its translation: CASSLGQGARNEHFF.

This clonotype was seen many times. The V and J genes are TRBV4-2 and TRBJ2-7; 10 bases map to TRBD1. With 10 bases clipped from V and 6 bases from J, the junction kept 15 bases outside the gene matches. The germline gives CDR1 LGHNA, CDR2 YNFKEQ. This CDR3 has 15 amino acids. CDR3 residues: CANFPYTTGGCEQYF. The CDR3 bases are TGTGCCAACTTTCCCTACACGACAGGGGGCTGCGAGCAGTACTTC.

This clonotype is categorized as medium-sized. The chain links TRBV7-3 to TRBJ1-1, with D uncertain. Germline V gene data show CDR1 as SGHTA and CDR2 as FQGTGA. Trimming removed 1 base from V and 3 bases from J, with 6 bases in between. The CDR3 has 13 amino acids. CDR3 in amino acids: CASSLNGYTEAFF. The DNA of the CDR3 is TGTGCCAGCAGCTTAAATGGATACACTGAAGCTTTCTTT.

This clonotype was seen ten or more times. This chain joins TRBV5-6 and TRBJ2-5, with D unresolved. CDR1 is SGHDT, CDR2 YYEEEE, per germline. V lost 1 base, J lost 2 bases, and 6 bases lay in between. There are 13 residues in the CDR3. The CDR3 bases are TGTGCCAGCAGCTTGCCCGAGCAAGAGACCCAGTACTTC. This translates into CASSLPEQETQYF.

In regard to this clonotype: One junction end does not reproduce the germline sequence, and a read error may be involved. The chain uses TRBV12-3 or TRBV12-4 and TRBJ2-1, with a tentative D call TRBD2 (6 bases). This CDR3 is 15 amino acids long. For the CDR3, the DNA is TGTGCCAGCAGATTAGATGGGGGGTCCTACAATGAGCAGTTCTTC. It yields the protein CASRLDGGSYNEQFF.

The chain uses TRBV12-3 or TRBV12-4 and TRBJ1-6; D is ambiguous. The CDR3 totals 12 residues. Trimming left V 6 bases short and J 9 bases short, with 9 bases between. The DNA for the CDR3 is TGTGCCAGCAGCTCGGTATCTTCACCCCTCCACTTT. This translates into CASSSVSSPLHF.

This clonotype has a single count. This may be a read error: a much more frequent sequence differs by one nucleotide. The V call is TRBV6-5, the J call TRBJ1-2; 7 bases agree with TRBD1. The CDR3 runs to 15 residues. J was trimmed by 8 bases and V by 0 bases; bases with no gene match: 9. Germline V gene data show CDR1 as MNHEY and CDR2 as SVGAGI. The CDR3 sequence: CASSYSTGTVAGYTF. Written as DNA, the CDR3 is TGTGCCAGCAGTTACTCGACCGGGACAGTCGCCGGCTACACCTTC.

By proportion, this clonotype is medium-sized. J is TRBJ1-2 and V is TRBV28; no definite D call. The CDR3 spans 12 residues. The germline V gene encodes CDR1 MDHEN and CDR2 SYDVKM. Trimming took off 7 bases at V and 2 bases at J, with 8 bases between the two ends. Here the CDR3 DNA reads TGTGCCAGCATAAAGAGGAACTATGGCTACACCTTC. Its translation: CASIKRNYGYTF.

This clonotype is classed as medium-sized. This chain's CDR3 is CSARGGISNQPQHF. Written as DNA, the CDR3 is TGCAGTGCTAGAGGGGGTATTAGCAATCAGCCCCAGCATTTT. The chain joins TRBV20-1 to TRBJ1-5, with no clear D. V was pared by 1 base and J by 0 bases, with 7 bases between. The germline CDR1 and CDR2 sequences are DFQATT and SNEGSKA (reference sequence). This CDR3 region has 14 residues.

This chain connects TRBV5-4 to TRBJ1-2; 7 nucleotides match TRBD1. Germline V lookup: CDR1 SGHNT, CDR2 YYREEE (reference sequence). The V segment lost 5 bases and the J segment 8 bases; nucleotides outside the gene matches: 9. The length of the CDR3 is 13 residues. CDR3 DNA: TGTGCCAGCAGGAAGGGACAGTACAGAGGCTACACCTTC. Protein sequence: CASRKGQYRGYTF.

The V gene is TRBV5-1, the J gene TRBJ2-2; tentative D call: TRBD1 (5 bases). Trimming pared 0 bases from V and 5 bases from J, leaving 11 bases between. The CDR3 is 15 amino acids. Germline lookup yields CDR1 SGHRS and CDR2 YFSETQ. CDR3 coding DNA: TGCGCCAGCAGCTTGGAGGTTAGGGGAACCGGGGAGCTGTTTTTT. Amino acid sequence: CASSLEVRGTGELFF.

CDR3: CASSTGGRQETQYF. DNA for the CDR3: TGTGCCAGCAGTACCGGGGGGAGGCAAGAGACCCAGTACTTC. The V call is TRBV12-3 or TRBV12-4, the J call TRBJ2-5; 7 nucleotides match TRBD2. This CDR3 spans 14 amino acids. V was clipped by 5 bases and J by 2 bases; unmatched bases: 5.

The chain uses TRBV20-1 and TRBJ2-1; 8 bases agree with TRBD2. There are 14 residues in the CDR3. The germline CDR1 and CDR2 sequences are DFQATT and SNEGSKA (reference sequence). V shed 5 bases, J shed 1 base, and the junction held 4 bases outside the gene matches. As DNA, the CDR3 is TGCAGTGCTGCCCCTAGCGGGTCCTACAATGAGCAGTTCTTC. Protein: CSAAPSGSYNEQFF.

The chain couples TRBV2 to TRBJ2-2; TRBD2 matches 14 bases. Germline CDR1 is SNHLY and CDR2 is FYNNEI. The length of the CDR3 is 15 residues. Germline trimming cut 6 bases from V and 7 bases from J; bases unmatched to any gene: 4. The CDR3 loop is CASRGLAGVVGELFF. The CDR3 DNA reads TGTGCCAGCAGGGGACTAGCGGGAGTGGTCGGGGAGCTGTTTTTT.

This clonotype was recorded a few times. A much larger clone lies one base from this, so it may be a read error. The chain carries TRBV7-2 and TRBJ2-3; possible D gene TRBD1, 5 bases. The CDR3 runs to 14 residues. Germline loops: CDR1 SGHTA, CDR2 FQGNSA. CDR3 bases: TGTGACAGCAGCCGAGACAGTCCCCCAGATACGCAGTATTTT. Protein sequence: CDSSRDSPPDTQYF. Full variable domain (missing parts from reference TRBV7-2 and TRBJ2-3): GAGVSQSPSNKVTEKGKDVELRCDPISGHTALYWYRQSLGQGLEFLIYFQGNSAPDKSGLPSDRFSAERTGGSVSTLTIQRTQQEDSAVYLCDSSRDSPPDTQYFGPGTRLTVL.

The V call is TRBV5-1, the J call TRBJ1-1; D remains unclear. The V and J ends lost 4 bases and 1 base respectively, with 8 bases between them. The length of the CDR3 is 13 residues. The germline V gene encodes CDR1 SGHRS and CDR2 YFSETQ. The CDR3 region has the DNA TGCGCCAGCAGCACTGGGTCGAACACTGAAGCTTTCTTT. This encodes CASSTGSNTEAFF. The variable domain in full, completed from reference TRBV5-1 and TRBJ1-1, reads KAGVTQTPRYLIKTRGQQVTLSCSPISGHRSVSWYQQTPGQGLQFLFEYFSETQRNKGNFPGRFSGRQFSNSRSEMNVSTLELGDSALYLCASSTGSNTEAFFGQGTRLTVV.

Worth noting for this clonotype: Since a far larger clone is one base different, this is likely a read error. V and J are TRBV6-9 and TRBJ1-6; no firm D call. This CDR3 spans 14 amino acids. Looked up from germline, CDR1 is MNHGY and CDR2 is SVAAGI. DNA for the CDR3: TGTGACAGCAGAATCTCCAGCCCTAATTCACCCCTCCACTTT. It specifies CDSRISSPNSPLHF.

The CDR3 DNA is TGTGCCAGCACCCGTTTGGCCGGGGCCAGTCAGCCCCAGCATTTT. Its translation is CASTRLAGASQPQHF. V and J are TRBV6-2 or TRBV6-3 and TRBJ1-5; TRBD1 is a possible D gene (5 bases). Germline V gene data show CDR1 as MNHEY and CDR2 as SVGEGT. V was trimmed by 7 bases and J by 6 bases, leaving 19 bases between them. There are 15 residues in the CDR3.

The gene calls are TRBV5-4 and TRBJ2-3; 7 bases match TRBD2. After removal of 4 bases from V and 1 base from J, the junction contained 6 bases not matched to a gene. Germline V gene lookup returns CDR1 SGHNT and CDR2 YYREEE (reference sequence). The CDR3 has 15 residues. The CDR3 DNA sequence: TGTGCCAGCAGCACGCGGGAGCGCGGCACAGATACGCAGTATTTT. It is translated as CASSTRERGTDTQYF. The variable domain in full, with the rest retrieved from reference TRBV5-4 and TRBJ2-3, is ETGVTQSPTHLIKTRGQQVTLRCSSQSGHNTVSWYQQALGQGPQFIFQYYREEENGRGNFPPRFSGLQFPNYSSELNVNALELDDSALYLCASSTRERGTDTQYFGPGTRLTVL.

In its sample, this clonotype ranks as medium-sized. V is TRBV6-2 or TRBV6-3 and J is TRBJ2-7, with D unresolved. The CDR3 sequence is 13 residues long. Trimming stripped 2 bases from V and 6 bases from J, with 11 bases between. Germline-derived CDR1 and CDR2 are MNHEY and SVGEGT. CDR3 bases: TGTGCCAGCAGTTACCTCGTACGGGCCGAGCAGTACTTC. Translation: CASSYLVRAEQYF.